The next 23 T cell receptor beta chains were all read from a single sample in a study of brain T cells in children with intractable seizures. Sequencing used immunoSEQ multiplex PCR; TCRdb keeps in-frame clones, though not all of them. This table holds tens of thousands of clones, 85% to 95% found once. This specimen was peripheral blood, taken at surgery. The source is a boy younger than two with tuberous sclerosis and intractable seizures.

The chain has TRBV2 and TRBJ1-1; 9 bases match TRBD1. Germline CDR1 and CDR2: SNHLY and FYNNEI. The CDR3 spans 15 residues. J was trimmed by 6 bases and V by 1 base; bases with no gene match: 6. CDR3 residues: CASSEVGQGLPEAFF. DNA for the CDR3: TGTGCCAGCAGTGAAGTTGGACAGGGGCTTCCTGAAGCTTTCTTT.

V gene TRBV7-2 combines with J gene TRBJ1-6; D is uncertain. The CDR3 runs to 16 residues. Trimming shortened V by 8 bases and J by 13 bases, and 27 bases separated the two germline ends. The germline V gene encodes CDR1 SGHTA and CDR2 FQGNSA. The CDR3 DNA reads as TGTGCCAGCGGCAGGATTCCCATCGGTTCACCAGGTCCCCTCCACTTT. This sequence encodes CASGRIPIGSPGPLHF.

The chain carries TRBV28 and TRBJ2-7, with no clear D. The V end lost 6 bases, the J end lost 4 bases, and 7 bases lay between the germline ends. Germline CDR1 reads MDHEN; CDR2 reads SYDVKM. The CDR3 runs to 11 residues. The CDR3 sequence: CASSLGYEQYF. The CDR3 nucleotides read TGTGCCAGCAGCCTTGGATACGAGCAGTACTTC.

The chain has TRBV30 and TRBJ1-1; 10 bases map to TRBD1. Trimming took 4 bases from V and 10 from J; bases not matched to a gene: 3. The length of the CDR3 is 11 residues. Germline loops: CDR1 GTSNPN, CDR2 SVGIG (reference sequence). CDR3: CAWMDRGSAFF. The CDR3 DNA is TGTGCCTGGATGGACAGGGGGTCAGCTTTCTTT.

V is TRBV5-8 and J is TRBJ2-5; TRBD1 or TRBD2 may be the D gene (6 bases each). The CDR3 is made up of 17 amino acids. V was cut by 0 bases and J by 5 bases, with 20 bases left in between. The germline gives CDR1 SGHTS, CDR2 YDEGEE. Here the CDR3 reads CASSLGVGGGPFETQYF. In DNA form, the CDR3 reads TGTGCCAGCAGCTTGGGCGTAGGAGGGGGGCCTTTTGAGACCCAGTACTTC.

The V call is TRBV9, the J call TRBJ1-1; D not certain. V lost 4 bases to trimming and J lost 2 bases, with 12 bases between them. The CDR3 is made up of 14 amino acids. Germline V gene sequence: CDR1 SGDLS, CDR2 YYNGEE. CDR3 bases: TGTGCCAGCAGCCCCTCTGCAGGTAACACTGAAGCTTTCTTT. Translating it yields CASSPSAGNTEAFF. Drawing the rest from reference TRBV9 and TRBJ1-1, the complete variable domain is DSGVTQTPKHLITATGQRVTLRCSPRSGDLSVYWYQQSLDQGLQFLIQYYNGEERAKGNILERFSAQQFPDLHSELNLSSLELGDSALYFCASSPSAGNTEAFFGQGTRLTVV.

Of note for this clone: This same CDR3 is encoded by further DNA sequences in the sample. The chain couples TRBV6-5 to TRBJ1-2; D is unresolved. Trimming removed 6 bases at V and 5 bases at J, with 4 bases between. Per germline, CDR1 MNHEY and CDR2 SVGAGI. The CDR3 is 10 amino acids. The CDR3: CASSLYGYTF. CDR3 sequence (DNA): TGTGCCAGCAGCCTTTATGGCTACACCTTC.

V gene TRBV9 combines with J gene TRBJ2-1; 9 bases are shared with TRBD2. The CDR3 is 14 residues long. Germline V gene lookup returns CDR1 SGDLS and CDR2 YYNGEE. J gave up 7 bases and V 3 bases, and 5 bases lay outside the gene matches. CDR3 bases: TGTGCCAGCAGCGGTAGCGGGAGAGATAATGAGCAGTTCTTC. Translating gives CASSGSGRDNEQFF.

With regard to this clone: A read error may produce the germline difference seen at one junction end. The rearrangement joins TRBV15 to TRBJ2-4; 11 bases map to TRBD2. Germline V lookup: CDR1 LNHNV, CDR2 YYDKDF (reference sequence). The CDR3 spans 14 residues. The CDR3 nucleotides read TGTGCCACCAGCAGAGATACTAGCGGGGGCGCGATGAACTTC. It translates to CATSRDTSGGAMNF.

The rearrangement links TRBV27 to TRBJ2-1; D not resolved. The CDR3 has 12 amino acids. Germline V lookup: CDR1 MNHEY, CDR2 SMNVEV (reference sequence). Trimming pared 0 bases from V and 7 bases from J, leaving 4 bases between. The CDR3 sequence is CASSLSGNEQFF. The DNA of the CDR3 is TGTGCCAGCAGTTTATCGGGGAATGAGCAGTTCTTC.

The chain joins TRBV5-1 to TRBJ2-2, with 13 bases identical to TRBD2. With 1 base clipped from V and 7 bases from J, the junction kept 19 bases outside the gene matches. CDR1 is SGHRS and CDR2 is YFSETQ in the germline V gene. The CDR3 covers 21 residues. The CDR3, as DNA: TGCGCCAGCAGCTTGAAGGACGGTAGACTAGCGGGAGGCTTCCTAAACGGGGAGCTGTTTTTT. Translated, it gives CASSLKDGRLAGGFLNGELFF.

CDR3 nucleotide sequence: TGTGCCAGCAGCTTAGAGGTTGGCAGTACCTACGAGCAGTACTTC. It yields the protein CASSLEVGSTYEQYF. The V gene is TRBV7-8, the J gene TRBJ2-7; D remains ambiguous. Germline CDR1 is SGHVS and CDR2 is FQNEAQ. This CDR3 contains 15 residues. The V end was cut by 1 base, the J end by 2 bases, with 12 bases between.

The V and J genes are TRBV11-2 and TRBJ2-2, with 11 bases identical to TRBD2. J lost 0 bases, V lost 0 bases, and 6 bases had no gene match. The CDR3 spans 19 residues. Germline-derived CDR1 and CDR2 are SGHAT and FQNNGV. Written as DNA, the CDR3 is TGTGCCAGCAGCTTAGATGGAAGGACTAGCGGGTCGAACACCGGGGAGCTGTTTTTT. Amino acid sequence: CASSLDGRTSGSNTGELFF.

The CDR3 loop is CASSLETGETTEAFF. The CDR3 region has the DNA TGTGCCAGCAGCTTGGAAACAGGGGAGACCACTGAAGCTTTCTTT. The chain uses TRBV5-6 and TRBJ1-1, with 7 nucleotides matching TRBD1. The germline CDR1 and CDR2 sequences are SGHDT and YYEEEE. V was pared by 0 bases and J by 4 bases, with 6 bases of the junction left unmatched. The CDR3 totals 15 residues.

This sequence joins TRBV5-1 and TRBJ1-1; D not certain. V lost 0 bases and J 4 bases, leaving 16 bases between the germline ends. The CDR3 loop spans 16 amino acids. CDR1 SGHRS and CDR2 YFSETQ come from the germline V gene. The CDR3 region has the DNA TGCGCCAGCAGCTTGGCCGGGGTTCGAGGGAGCACTGAAGCTTTCTTT. It codes for CASSLAGVRGSTEAFF.

This clone was observed once. The J gene is TRBJ1-1, the V gene TRBV10-3; 8 bases are a match to TRBD1. V dropped 0 bases and J dropped 5; count of bases not matched to a gene: 8. Germline V gene data show CDR1 as ENHRY and CDR2 as SYGVKD. The CDR3 consists of 16 residues. CDR3 loop: CAISESVTGVKTEAFF. The CDR3 DNA reads TGTGCCATCAGTGAGTCGGTGACAGGGGTAAAGACTGAAGCTTTCTTT.

The V call is TRBV24-1, the J call TRBJ2-1, with D maybe TRBD2 (5 bases). This CDR3 comprises 14 residues. Germline CDR1 reads KGHDR; CDR2 reads SFDVKD. V shed 9 bases and J shed 0 bases, with 11 bases lying between them. The DNA of the CDR3 is TGTGCCACCGAGGGTCCTAGCTCCTACAATGAGCAGTTCTTC. As protein: CATEGPSSYNEQFF.

The genes are TRBV11-3 and TRBJ1-1, with D maybe TRBD1 (6 bases). V lost 4 bases, J lost 0 bases, and 6 bases lay in between. In germline, CDR1 is SGHNT, CDR2 YENEEA. The CDR3 is 13 amino acids. CDR3 DNA: TGTGCCAGCAGCTACAGGGTGAACACTGAAGCTTTCTTT. Protein sequence: CASSYRVNTEAFF.

V is TRBV7-9 and J is TRBJ2-5; TRBD2 matches 7 bases. Germline assignment: CDR1 SEHNR and CDR2 FQNEAQ (reference sequence). The CDR3 covers 13 residues. The junction had 0 bases not matched to a gene; V was cut back by 0 bases and J by 5 bases. The CDR3 spells CASSLAGGETQYF. The CDR3 bases are TGTGCCAGCAGCTTAGCGGGGGGGGAGACCCAGTACTTC. Full variable domain (rest looked up from reference TRBV7-9 and TRBJ2-5): DTGVSQNPRHKITKRGQNVTFRCDPISEHNRLYWYRQTLGQGPEFLTYFQNEAQLEKSRLLSDRFSAERPKGSFSTLEIQRTEQGDSAMYLCASSLAGGETQYFGPGTRLLVL.

The genes are TRBV7-3 and TRBJ2-1; TRBD2 aligns across 8 bases. This CDR3 is built from 18 residues. Trimming took 2 bases from V and 3 from J; bases not matched to a gene: 12. The germline CDR1 and CDR2 sequences are SGHTA and FQGTGA. CDR3 sequence (DNA): TGTGCCAGCAGCTTACGGGGGGGCTCAGCATCTTACTACAATGAGCAGTTCTTC. Translated: CASSLRGGSASYYNEQFF.

The chain is built from TRBV6-2 or TRBV6-3 and TRBJ2-2; TRBD2 agrees at 8 bases. The length of the CDR3 is 16 residues. V lost 2 bases to trimming and J lost 3 bases; unmatched junction nucleotides: 5. Germline V lookup: CDR1 MNHEY, CDR2 SVGEGT. The chain's CDR3 is CASSYQRGWDTGELFF. In DNA form, the CDR3 reads TGTGCCAGCAGTTACCAGCGGGGGTGGGACACCGGGGAGCTGTTTTTT.

This chain links TRBV7-9 with TRBJ1-1; possibly TRBD1 for D (5 bases). Germline V gene lookup returns CDR1 SEHNR and CDR2 FQNEAQ (reference sequence). The V end lost 5 bases, the J end lost 0 bases, and 13 bases lay between the germline ends. CDR3 size: 15 residues. The CDR3 here is CASSRPTVMNTEAFF. The DNA of the CDR3 is TGTGCCAGCAGCCGGCCGACAGTTATGAACACTGAAGCTTTCTTT.

This clone has just a few counts. The chain has TRBV6-6 and TRBJ1-2; the D is unclear. The germline V gene encodes CDR1 MNHNY and CDR2 SVGAGI (reference sequence). This CDR3 is built from 11 residues. Trimming removed 11 bases from V and 8 bases from J, with 15 bases in between. CDR3 in amino acids: CALREVDGYTF. The CDR3 nucleotides read TGTGCCCTTAGGGAGGTGGACGGCTACACCTTC.